The 19 T cell receptor beta chains in this list originate from one sample, sequenced in a study of blood T cell repertoires in COVID-19. Profiled with immunoSEQ multiplex PCR; TCRdb holds only in-frame clones, not every one. This sample has hundreds of thousands of clones, with over 75% found just once. Sequencing used peripheral blood. These TCRs come from a woman aged 30 to 39 with acute or convalescent COVID-19.

V and J are TRBV24-1 and TRBJ2-7; perhaps TRBD1 as D (5 bases). V lost 4 bases to trimming and J lost 3 bases, with 12 bases between them. This CDR3 contains 14 residues. The germline gives CDR1 KGHDR, CDR2 SFDVKD. CDR3 sequence (DNA): TGTGCCACCAGTGAAGCCCGAAGGGGCTACGAGCAGTACTTC. It specifies CATSEARRGYEQYF.

This rearrangement joins TRBV9 to TRBJ2-2; no clear D gene. Trimming pared 1 base from V and 0 bases from J, leaving 7 bases between. The CDR3 has 15 residues. Germline V gene data show CDR1 as SGDLS and CDR2 as YYNGEE. CDR3 DNA sequence: TGTGCCAGCAGCGTACCCTCCGCGAACACCGGGGAGCTGTTTTTT. Translated, it gives CASSVPSANTGELFF.

The chain has TRBV7-8 and TRBJ2-7; D gene ambiguous. Germline V gene sequence: CDR1 SGHVS, CDR2 FQNEAQ. This CDR3 comprises 16 residues. The germline V and J ends were trimmed by 2 bases and 2 bases, with 16 bases remaining between them. CDR3 in DNA: TGTGCCAGCAGCTTACTTGGCGGAGCTGCGACCTACGAGCAGTACTTC. This gives the protein CASSLLGGAATYEQYF.

The gene calls are TRBV9 and TRBJ2-1; D gene ambiguous. This CDR3 is 17 amino acids long. Trimming removed 0 bases from V and 4 bases from J, with 17 bases in between. Germline CDR1 is SGDLS and CDR2 is YYNGEE. As DNA, the CDR3 is TGTGCCAGCAGCGTAGAATTAGCTACCACCTTATACAATGAGCAGTTCTTC. This sequence encodes CASSVELATTLYNEQFF.

The CDR3: CASRARGYNNEQFF. The CDR3, as DNA: TGTGCCAGTAGAGCCAGGGGGTATAACAATGAGCAGTTCTTC. The J gene is TRBJ2-1, the V gene TRBV19, with TRBD1 matching 7 bases. The CDR3 consists of 14 residues. Germline-derived CDR1 and CDR2 are LNHDA and SQIVND (reference sequence). The ends lost 6 bases at V and 5 bases at J; junction bases unmatched: 7.

The chain recombines TRBV6-6 with TRBJ1-1; tentatively, D is TRBD1 (5 bases). The CDR3 is 14 residues long. The germline V and J ends were trimmed by 6 bases and 1 base, with 12 bases remaining between them. In germline, CDR1 is MNHNY, CDR2 SVGAGI (reference sequence). As DNA, the CDR3 is TGTGCCAGCAGGCCGGACAAGGGGAACACTGAAGCTTTCTTT. Its translation is CASRPDKGNTEAFF.

This clone was picked up a small number of times. This chain links TRBV7-9 with TRBJ2-2; 8 bases align to TRBD1. V was clipped by 6 bases and J by 1 base; unmatched bases: 7. CDR3 size: 16 residues. Germline CDR1 is SEHNR and CDR2 is FQNEAQ (reference sequence). The CDR3 region has the DNA TGTGCCAGCAGACCTAGACAGGGGCAGAACACCGGGGAGCTGTTTTTT. It yields the protein CASRPRQGQNTGELFF.

The chain is built from TRBV7-2 and TRBJ2-1; TRBD2 matches at 8 bases. Germline trimming cut 2 bases from V and 8 bases from J; bases unmatched to any gene: 5. Germline lookup yields CDR1 SGHTA and CDR2 FQGNSA. The CDR3 totals 14 residues. The CDR3 region is CASSLSGSIDEQFF. DNA for the CDR3: TGTGCCAGCAGCTTAAGCGGGAGTATAGATGAGCAGTTCTTC.

This sequence joins TRBV5-1 and TRBJ2-3, with D perhaps TRBD2 (5 bases). The CDR3 sequence is 14 residues long. Deletions cut 5 bases from V and 5 bases from J, with 15 bases between. Germline values: CDR1 SGHRS, CDR2 YFSETQ. The chain's CDR3 is CASRYPREGDTQYF. Here the CDR3 DNA reads TGCGCCAGCAGATACCCCCGGGAAGGAGATACGCAGTATTTT.

The chain carries TRBV19 and TRBJ1-1, with 9 bases that match TRBD1. V lost 4 bases and J lost 10; bases outside the gene matches: 10. Germline V CDR1 and CDR2: LNHDA, SQIVND (reference sequence). This CDR3 is 14 amino acids long. As DNA, the CDR3 is TGTGCCAGTAGTACCTCCGGGACAGGGTATATAGCTTTCTTT. It codes for CASSTSGTGYIAFF. Using reference TRBV19 and TRBJ1-1 for the parts outside the CDR3, the full variable domain is DGGITQSPKYLFRKEGQNVTLSCEQNLNHDAMYWYRQDPGQGLRLIYYSQIVNDFQKGDIAEGYSVSREKKESFPLTVTSAQKNPTAFYLCASSTSGTGYIAFFGQGTRLTVV.

This clone was observed once. The rearrangement links TRBV5-1 to TRBJ1-2; the match to TRBD1 covers 10 bases. V shed 4 bases and J 0 bases; nucleotides not matched to a gene: 6. Germline V gene sequence: CDR1 SGHRS, CDR2 YFSETQ. The CDR3 is 16 amino acids. CDR3: CASSERQGAANYGYTF. As DNA, the CDR3 is TGCGCCAGCAGCGAAAGACAGGGGGCAGCTAACTATGGCTACACCTTC.

This chain uses TRBV19 with TRBJ1-4; D might be TRBD1 (6 bases). Germline-derived CDR1 and CDR2 are LNHDA and SQIVND (reference sequence). The V end was cut by 5 bases, the J end by 8 bases, with 12 bases between. The CDR3 extends over 13 amino acids. CDR3 sequence reads: CASSVTGLEKLFF. DNA for the CDR3: TGTGCCAGTAGTGTGACAGGTTTGGAAAAACTGTTTTTT.

The chain employs TRBV18 and TRBJ2-6, with D maybe TRBD1 (5 bases). The V gene lost 3 bases and the J gene lost 3 bases, with 18 bases spanning the gap. The CDR3 contains 18 residues. Germline-derived CDR1 and CDR2 are KGHSH and LQKENI. The CDR3 is CASSPLWGPTHGANVLTF. CDR3 DNA: TGTGCCAGCTCACCTCTTTGGGGCCCCACTCATGGGGCCAACGTCCTGACTTTC. Full variable domain (missing parts from reference TRBV18 and TRBJ2-6): NAGVMQNPRHLVRRRGQEARLRCSPMKGHSHVYWYRQLPEEGLKFMVYLQKENIIDESGMPKERFSAEFPKEGPSILRIQQVVRGDSAAYFCASSPLWGPTHGANVLTFGAGSRLTVL.

The chain uses TRBV23-1 and TRBJ2-5; tentative D call: TRBD1 (5 bases). TRBV23-1 is known as an ORF, though its function is uncertain. V shed 3 bases and J shed 1 base, with 18 bases lying between them. The CDR3 loop spans 17 amino acids. CDR3 sequence (DNA): TGCGCCAGCAGTCATCCAAACACCAGGGATTTCCAAGAGACCCAGTACTTC. Translating gives CASSHPNTRDFQETQYF.

V is TRBV6-5 and J is TRBJ2-7; maybe TRBD1 (5 bases). Germline V gene sequence: CDR1 MNHEY, CDR2 SVGAGI. This CDR3 has 16 amino acids. Trimming took 0 bases from V and 0 from J, leaving 12 bases between them. This chain's CDR3 is CASSYSLQDPSYEQYF. The DNA for the CDR3 is TGTGCCAGCAGTTACTCGCTACAGGACCCCTCCTACGAGCAGTACTTC.

The rearrangement uses TRBV2 and TRBJ2-5, with 11 bases that match TRBD2. The V gene end was trimmed by 6 bases and the J gene end by 9 bases; junction bases not matched to a gene: 9. The CDR3 is 14 amino acids. Germline V CDR1 and CDR2: SNHLY, FYNNEI. The CDR3 DNA is TGTGCCAGCAGAGGGTTGGTAGCGGGAGGGGCCCAGTACTTC. It encodes CASRGLVAGGAQYF.

This sequence joins TRBV5-1 and TRBJ2-1, with 9 bases matching TRBD2. Germline V gene sequence: CDR1 SGHRS, CDR2 YFSETQ. The CDR3 length is 16 residues. The trim removed 4 bases at V and 6 bases at J, leaving 11 bases unmatched. The CDR3 coding sequence is TGCGCCAGCAGCCTAGGACTAGCGTGGGGGGTCAATGAGCAGTTCTTC. Translated: CASSLGLAWGVNEQFF.

The V gene is TRBV19, the J gene TRBJ2-5; 8 nucleotides align to TRBD2. This CDR3 spans 14 amino acids. V shed 4 bases and J 5 bases; nucleotides not matched to a gene: 6. Germline loops: CDR1 LNHDA, CDR2 SQIVND (reference sequence). The CDR3 sequence is CASSSGSGIETQYF. The CDR3 DNA is TGTGCCAGTAGTAGTGGTAGCGGGATTGAGACCCAGTACTTC.

As concerns this clone: The same CDR3 also results from other DNA sequences found in this sample. V usage is TRBV6-6 and J usage is TRBJ1-1; D unclear. The CDR3 extends over 12 amino acids. Trimming took off 2 bases at V and 5 bases at J, with 6 bases between the two ends. Germline V gene sequence: CDR1 MNHNY, CDR2 SVGAGI (reference sequence). CDR3 sequence reads: CASSYTGTEAFF. CDR3 sequence (DNA): TGTGCCAGCAGTTACACGGGGACTGAAGCTTTCTTT.